Following are 14 T cell receptor beta chains from one sample sequenced in a study of blood T cell repertoires in COVID-19. This table comes from immunoSEQ multiplex PCR, and its TCRdb copy is limited to in-frame clones, with some not included. This table has about 220,000 clones, approximately 86% appearing once. The source material was PBMCs or T cells enriched from blood (not recorded which). These receptor sequences come from a woman in her forties or fifties with acute COVID-19.

The V and J genes are TRBV7-9 and TRBJ1-1; D is undetermined. Germline CDR1 SEHNR, CDR2 FQNEAQ (reference sequence). This CDR3 spans 14 amino acids. The V and J ends lost 1 base and 3 bases respectively, with 9 bases between them. The CDR3 loop reads CASSLGGPYTEAFF. CDR3 sequence (DNA): TGTGCCAGCAGCTTAGGAGGGCCATACACTGAAGCTTTCTTT.

The chain uses TRBV29-1 and TRBJ2-1, with D maybe TRBD2 (5 bases). The CDR3 covers 13 residues. Germline CDR1 reads SQVTM; CDR2 reads ANQGSEA. Trimming removed 4 bases from V and 9 bases from J, with 16 bases in between. Here the CDR3 reads CSVVLARKGEQFF. Written as DNA, the CDR3 is TGCAGCGTTGTGCTAGCTAGGAAGGGTGAGCAGTTCTTC.

The chain couples TRBV28 to TRBJ2-7, with 12 nucleotides matching TRBD2. Germline-derived CDR1 and CDR2 are MDHEN and SYDVKM. V was clipped by 7 bases and J by 3 bases; unmatched bases: 7. The length of the CDR3 is 15 residues. The chain's CDR3 is CASTILAGGNYEQYF. CDR3 nucleotide sequence: TGTGCCAGCACCATTCTAGCGGGAGGGAACTACGAGCAGTACTTC.

The chain employs TRBV9 and TRBJ2-3; TRBD1 aligns across 7 bases. Unmatched junction bases numbered 8, after V lost 3 bases and J lost 1 base. The CDR3 has 16 residues. Germline V CDR1 and CDR2: SGDLS, YYNGEE. The CDR3 DNA follows: TGTGCCAGCAGCGGCGGCACAGGGGTCCGCACAGATACGCAGTATTTT. Its protein is CASSGGTGVRTDTQYF.

This chain joins TRBV3-1 (or the pseudogene TRBV3-2) and TRBJ2-7, with TRBD2 matching 12 bases. V lost 3 bases, J lost 0 bases, and 3 bases stayed unmatched. The CDR3 totals 16 residues. Germline lookup yields CDR1 LGHDT and CDR2 YNNKEL (reference sequence). The CDR3 here is CASSHGTSGRSYEQYF. The CDR3, as DNA: TGTGCCAGCAGCCATGGGACTAGCGGGCGCTCCTACGAGCAGTACTTC.

J is TRBJ1-4 and V is TRBV27; TRBD1 might be the D (6 bases). V was clipped by 7 bases and J by 8 bases, with 23 bases between them. The CDR3 totals 16 residues. The V gene's germline CDR1 is MNHEY and CDR2 SMNVEV (reference sequence). The CDR3 nucleotides read TGTGCCAGCAAACCCTCCTGGGACATAGTTTCGGAAAAACTGTTTTTT. This gives the protein CASKPSWDIVSEKLFF.

V is TRBV9 and J is TRBJ2-6, with TRBD2 matching over 8 bases. The germline CDR1 and CDR2 sequences are SGDLS and YYNGEE. This CDR3 is built from 15 residues. Trimming removed 4 bases from V and 1 base from J; junction bases left unmatched: 1. CDR3 region: CASSREGSGANVLTF. The CDR3 DNA sequence: TGTGCCAGCAGCCGGGAGGGTTCTGGGGCCAACGTCCTGACTTTC.

The chain links TRBV4-2 to TRBJ2-3; D uncertain. V was shortened by 0 bases and J by 2 bases, with 9 bases between the two germline ends. The CDR3 is 15 amino acids. Germline CDR1 is LGHNA and CDR2 is YNFKEQ. CDR3 region: CASSQDQLVTDTQYF. CDR3 DNA sequence: TGTGCCAGCAGCCAAGATCAATTAGTCACAGATACGCAGTATTTT.

This clone was detected once. The rearrangement uses TRBV7-8 and TRBJ2-7; TRBD2 matches at 16 bases. This CDR3 contains 17 residues. The ends lost 6 bases at V and 2 bases at J; junction bases unmatched: 7. The germline gives CDR1 SGHVS, CDR2 FQNEAQ. This chain's CDR3 is CASSRPGLAGGAYEQYF. DNA for the CDR3: TGTGCCAGCAGTCGACCGGGACTAGCGGGGGGGGCCTACGAGCAGTACTTC.

The V gene is TRBV2, the J gene TRBJ1-4; perhaps TRBD1 as D (5 bases). V was cut by 5 bases and J by 4 bases, with 14 bases left in between. The CDR3 extends over 15 amino acids. CDR1 is SNHLY, CDR2 FYNNEI, per germline. This chain's CDR3 is CASSPITGNNEKLFF. For the CDR3, the DNA is TGTGCCAGCAGTCCGATAACAGGAAATAATGAAAAACTGTTTTTT.

J is TRBJ2-7 and V is TRBV5-5, with a possible D match to TRBD2 (5 bases). Per the germline V gene, CDR1 is SGHKS and CDR2 is YYEKEE (reference sequence). V shed 0 bases and J shed 3 bases, with 13 bases lying between them. This CDR3 spans 15 amino acids. As DNA, the CDR3 is TGTGCCAGCAGCTTGGGATCGGCGGGCGGCTACGAGCAGTACTTC. It translates to CASSLGSAGGYEQYF.

V and J are TRBV2 and TRBJ1-4; D is perhaps TRBD1 (5 bases). This CDR3 has 16 residues. The germline gives CDR1 SNHLY, CDR2 FYNNEI. The V end lost 3 bases, the J end lost 0 bases, and 11 bases lay between the germline ends. CDR3 sequence reads: CASSDPTDATNEKLFF. Written as DNA, the CDR3 is TGTGCCAGCAGTGACCCGACAGATGCAACTAATGAAAAACTGTTTTTT.

The J gene is TRBJ2-3, the V gene TRBV19; the match to TRBD1 covers 7 bases. The CDR3 is made up of 15 amino acids. Trimming took 4 bases from V and 7 from J; bases not matched to a gene: 11. CDR1 is LNHDA and CDR2 is SQIVND in the germline V gene (reference sequence). The CDR3, as DNA: TGTGCCAGTAGTACCCAGGCAGGGGGACGATATACGCAGTATTTT. The encoded protein is CASSTQAGGRYTQYF.

The rearrangement links TRBV20-1 to TRBJ2-1; possible D gene TRBD2, 5 bases. The germline V and J ends were trimmed by 6 bases and 4 bases, with 7 bases remaining between them. The length of the CDR3 is 11 residues. CDR1 DFQATT and CDR2 SNEGSKA come from the germline V gene (reference sequence). Here the CDR3 DNA reads TGCAGTGCGCCGGGGTACAATGAGCAGTTCTTC. This gives the protein CSAPGYNEQFF.